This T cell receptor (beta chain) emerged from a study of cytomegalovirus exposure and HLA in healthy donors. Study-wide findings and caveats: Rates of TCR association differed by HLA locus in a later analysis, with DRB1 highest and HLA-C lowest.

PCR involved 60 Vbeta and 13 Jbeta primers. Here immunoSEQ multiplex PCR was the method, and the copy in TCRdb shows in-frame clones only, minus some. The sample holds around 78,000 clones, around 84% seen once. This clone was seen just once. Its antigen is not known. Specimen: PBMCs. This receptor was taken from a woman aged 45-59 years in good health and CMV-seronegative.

The CDR3 region is CASSLAQSGYTF. The CDR3 DNA sequence: TGTGCCAGCAGTTTAGCCCAGTCTGGCTACACCTTC. The rearrangement joins TRBV27 to TRBJ1-2; D uncertain. V was cut by 2 bases and J by 7 bases, with 8 bases left in between. In germline, CDR1 is MNHEY, CDR2 SMNVEV (reference sequence). The CDR3 consists of 12 residues.